The sequence of this TCR beta chain was determined in a study of graft-versus-host responses after intestinal transplantation. The overall study: Induction with anti-thymocyte globulin, then tacrolimus and steroids for roughly 3 years, was given to all recipients.

The method was immunoSEQ multiplex PCR; TCRdb's version includes in-frame clones alone and lacks a portion of them. Counted here are approximately 68,000 clones, around 90% occurring once; the ten biggest clones make up about 4%. As for this clone: Its target is unknown.

After removal of 6 bases from V and 4 bases from J, the junction contained 16 bases not matched to a gene. The germline V gene encodes CDR1 MDHEN and CDR2 SYDVKM. The CDR3 totals 17 residues. The sequencing here drew on unstimulated CD8+ T cells sorted from spleen or lymph node cells, taken before transplant. The receptor comes from a human donor who was the organ donor for an intestinal transplant. The chain joins TRBV28 to TRBJ2-7; 9 bases agree with TRBD1. For the CDR3, the DNA is TGTGCCAGCAGCTATTCACCCCCTTACAGGGGGCGATACGAGCAGTACGTC. Translating gives CASSYSPPYRGRYEQYV.